The rows below give T cell receptor beta chains drawn from one sample of a study of blood T cell repertoires in COVID-19. TCRdb keeps only in-frame clones here, not all; method: immunoSEQ multiplex PCR. The sample shows around 300,000 clones, approximately 83% of them seen only once. Material for sequencing was peripheral blood. The source is a woman in her sixties or seventies with acute or convalescent COVID-19. Both conserved end residues are part of each CDR3. A D gene is named only where the DNA matches it firmly. The size entry is marked missing in some rows and otherwise reads once, few, many or a size class.

CDR3 protein,clone size,D gene,V gene
CATRGPNQPQHF,.,.,TRBV19
CAISPVVGTGLAYF,.,TRBD1,TRBV10-3
CASSRGGARNSPLHF,.,.,TRBV2
CASSLGQGGQPQHF,.,TRBD1,TRBV5-6
CASSGQGANTEAFF,few,TRBD1,TRBV5-1
CASSDLAGNTIYF,.,.,TRBV19
CATSSMNTEAFF,.,.,TRBV10-3
CASAAGVGSPLHF,once,.,TRBV2
CAWGRPGTEAFF,.,.,TRBV30
CASSLLATGQTGELFF,.,.,TRBV5-1
CASSDRQYTGELFF,.,.,TRBV9
CAGRGGHSVNEQYF,.,TRBD2,TRBV27
CASSLSRGRTDTQYF,.,.,TRBV19
CASSQDLSVLAEAFF,.,.,TRBV3-1/TRBV3-2
CAYTLGAAFF,.,.,TRBV5-1
CASSLEQGGYTF,.,TRBD1,TRBV12-3/TRBV12-4
CASSMGLDNEQFF,once,.,TRBV19
CASSTGGYGYTF,.,TRBD1,TRBV27
CASSPGTGNTDTQYF,.,TRBD1,TRBV3-1/TRBV3-2
CASSPGFRSYNEQFF,.,.,TRBV14
CASSKLAGGNEQFF,few,TRBD2,TRBV6-5
CASRSQGYNTEAFF,.,.,TRBV3-1/TRBV3-2